The following is a T cell receptor beta chain sequence with its context. Its antigen is unknown. CDR1 is LGHDT and CDR2 is YNNKEL in the germline V gene (reference sequence). This CDR3 has 15 amino acids. The V and J ends lost 4 bases and 6 bases, in that order; junction bases with no gene match: 9. This entry comes from a study of identical twins. Study-level findings and limits: Diverse VJ usage suggested most zero-insertion clonotypes were not invariant T cells. Insertions were fewer in abundant cord blood beta clonotypes, whereas memory repertoires showed none of this pattern.

Unique molecular identifiers were present on the cDNA, and a universal primer site came from template switching. One entry per CDR3 protein results from TCRdb running MiXCR on the 5' RACE reads. The table records 400,000 to 550,000 distinct CDR3 sequences, roughly 26% of them present only once. The same sample was also used in a study of T cells expressing NK-cell markers. That work states: Dominant NKG2C+ clonotypes made up roughly 1.0-8% of CD8+ T cells in 5 or 6 donors.

The material sequenced was CD4+ T cells sorted from blood. The clonotype comes from a woman younger than 35 in good health. V is TRBV3-1 and J is TRBJ2-7; 10 nucleotides agree with TRBD2. The CDR3 loop is CASSRSTSGLGEQYF. In DNA, the CDR3 is TGTGCCAGCAGCCGATCGACTAGCGGGCTCGGCGAGCAGTACTTC.